A single sample is the source of the 4 T cell receptor beta chains below, sequenced in a study of blood T cell repertoires in COVID-19. Some clones are missing from TCRdb's copy, which holds only in-frame ones; the method was immunoSEQ multiplex PCR. This sample yields about 220,000 clones, of which 80% to 90% are seen a single time; 3% to 4.5% belongs to the top ten. The sample was PBMCs or T cells enriched from blood (not recorded which). The source of these receptors is a woman between 35 and 50 years old with acute COVID-19.

V usage is TRBV24-1 and J usage is TRBJ2-2, with a tentative D call TRBD1 (6 bases). CDR1 is KGHDR and CDR2 is SFDVKD in the germline V gene. The CDR3 contains 15 residues. V was trimmed by 9 bases and J by 0 bases, leaving 13 bases between them. The CDR3: CATALEGANTGELFF. The CDR3 DNA sequence: TGTGCCACCGCACTAGAGGGGGCGAACACCGGGGAGCTGTTTTTT.

The J gene is TRBJ1-4, the V gene TRBV11-2; a weak D match, TRBD1 (6 bases). Germline CDR1 reads SGHAT; CDR2 reads FQNNGV. CDR3 size: 13 residues. Between the trimmed V and J ends, which lost 8 bases and 6 bases, there was a span of 13 bases. CDR3 amino acids: CASAGVVYEKLFF. The CDR3 DNA reads TGTGCCAGCGCAGGGGTAGTATATGAAAAACTGTTTTTT.

This clone was counted a few times. The chain employs TRBV4-2 and TRBJ1-5; D is unresolved. The CDR3 length is 16 residues. Germline-derived CDR1 and CDR2 are LGHNA and YNFKEQ. V dropped 4 bases and J dropped 3 bases, with 16 bases sitting between them. The CDR3 loop reads CASSPAVKGNNQPQHF. CDR3 DNA sequence: TGTGCCAGCAGCCCAGCGGTGAAGGGTAACAATCAGCCCCAGCATTTT.

The chain recombines TRBV2 with TRBJ2-3; 12 nucleotides line up with TRBD2. J lost 2 bases, V lost 8 bases, and 5 bases had no gene match. CDR3 length: 15 residues. Per germline, CDR1 SNHLY and CDR2 FYNNEI. The CDR3 bases are TGTGCCAGCCGTTGGACTAGCGGGGTCACAGATACGCAGTATTTT. The encoded protein is CASRWTSGVTDTQYF.